This TCR beta chain comes out of a study of regulatory T cells in long-lasting Graves disease. Study overall: For a period under 3 months, newly diagnosed Graves' patients had taken antithyroid drugs. Study-level points and caveats: For persistent Graves' patients, TCR diversity was lower than for newly diagnosed ones. Among persistent patients, a larger number of public clonotypes were shared (about 3,000) than among newly diagnosed patients (about 1,000).

This clonotype was seen repeatedly, ten times or more. Its antigen is still unknown. The time point: newly diagnosed GD, antithyroid drugs for less than 3 months. Making the TCR library involved RNA that had been extracted from PBMCs. The TCR beta library used iRepertoire HTBI primers with Arm-PCR amplification of CDR3. Each CDR3 protein gets one entry after TCRdb re-called the multiplex PCR reads with MiXCR. The sample shows 350,000 to 400,000 distinct CDR3 sequences, roughly a sixth of them seen only once. The CDR3 length is 12 residues. V was pared by 7 bases and J by 4 bases, with 8 bases between. Germline loops: CDR1 MNHNS, CDR2 SASEGT.

The chain employs TRBV6-1 and TRBJ2-1; D not certain. Sequenced here: peripheral blood mononuclear cells (PBMCs), sampled at new diagnosis, from a patient treated with antithyroid drugs. The receptor was derived from a female donor with Graves disease. CDR3 bases: TGTGCCAGCATTTCTCGTTACAATGAGCAGTTCTTC. As protein: CASISRYNEQFF.